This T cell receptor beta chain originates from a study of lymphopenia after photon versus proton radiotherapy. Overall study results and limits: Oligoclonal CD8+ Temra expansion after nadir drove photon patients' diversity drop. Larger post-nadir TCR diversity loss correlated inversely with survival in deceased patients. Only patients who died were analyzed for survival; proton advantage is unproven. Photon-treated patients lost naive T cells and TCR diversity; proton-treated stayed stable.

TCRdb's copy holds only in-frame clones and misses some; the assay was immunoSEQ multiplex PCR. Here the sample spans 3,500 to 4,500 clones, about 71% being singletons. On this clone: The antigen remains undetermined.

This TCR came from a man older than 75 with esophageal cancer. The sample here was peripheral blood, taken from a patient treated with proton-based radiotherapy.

In DNA form, the CDR3 reads TGTGCCAGCAGCGACCGGGGGATGAACACTGAAGCTTTCTTT. Protein product: CASSDRGMNTEAFF. The chain has TRBV7-9 and TRBJ1-1; D perhaps matches TRBD1 (5 bases). Trimming pared 5 bases from V and 0 bases from J, leaving 10 bases between. The CDR3 has 14 residues. CDR1 and CDR2 (germline): SEHNR, FQNEAQ (reference sequence).